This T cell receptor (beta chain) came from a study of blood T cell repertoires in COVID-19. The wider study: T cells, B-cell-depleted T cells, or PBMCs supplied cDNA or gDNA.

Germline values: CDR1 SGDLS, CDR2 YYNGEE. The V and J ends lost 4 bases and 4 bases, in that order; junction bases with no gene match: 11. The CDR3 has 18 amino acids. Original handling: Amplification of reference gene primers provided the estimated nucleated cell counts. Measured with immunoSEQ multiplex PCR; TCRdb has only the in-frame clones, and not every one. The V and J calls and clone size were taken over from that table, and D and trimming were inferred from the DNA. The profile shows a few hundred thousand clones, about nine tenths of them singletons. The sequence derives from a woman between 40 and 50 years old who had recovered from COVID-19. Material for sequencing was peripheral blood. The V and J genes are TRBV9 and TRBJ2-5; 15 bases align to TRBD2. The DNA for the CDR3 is TGTGCCAGCAGCCCAAGGACTAGCGGGAGGGCCGGGGGAGAGACCCAGTACTTC. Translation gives CASSPRTSGRAGGETQYF. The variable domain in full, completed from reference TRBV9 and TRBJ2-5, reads DSGVTQTPKHLITATGQRVTLRCSPRSGDLSVYWYQQSLDQGLQFLIQYYNGEERAKGNILERFSAQQFPDLHSELNLSSLELGDSALYFCASSPRTSGRAGGETQYFGPGTRLLVL.